The clone carrying this T cell receptor beta chain has just one count. This sample stems from a study of cytomegalovirus exposure and HLA in healthy donors. V dropped 5 bases and J dropped 4; count of bases not matched to a gene: 6. This CDR3 is built from 16 residues. The V gene's germline CDR1 is LGHNA and CDR2 YNFKEQ. In the PCR, 60 Vbeta and 13 Jbeta primers were used. TCRdb's table, derived via immunoSEQ multiplex PCR, lists solely in-frame clones and lacks some. Of around 89,000 clones detected, more than 70% appear once; the ten largest clones hold about 3.1%. The material sequenced was PBMCs. The chain recombines TRBV4-2 with TRBJ1-6; 9 bases map to TRBD1. The sequence came from a man aged 40-49 years in good health and CMV-seronegative. The CDR3 spells CASSTGGTGYNSPLHF. CDR3 nucleotide sequence: TGTGCCAGCAGCACCGGGGGGACAGGGTATAATTCACCCCTCCACTTT.